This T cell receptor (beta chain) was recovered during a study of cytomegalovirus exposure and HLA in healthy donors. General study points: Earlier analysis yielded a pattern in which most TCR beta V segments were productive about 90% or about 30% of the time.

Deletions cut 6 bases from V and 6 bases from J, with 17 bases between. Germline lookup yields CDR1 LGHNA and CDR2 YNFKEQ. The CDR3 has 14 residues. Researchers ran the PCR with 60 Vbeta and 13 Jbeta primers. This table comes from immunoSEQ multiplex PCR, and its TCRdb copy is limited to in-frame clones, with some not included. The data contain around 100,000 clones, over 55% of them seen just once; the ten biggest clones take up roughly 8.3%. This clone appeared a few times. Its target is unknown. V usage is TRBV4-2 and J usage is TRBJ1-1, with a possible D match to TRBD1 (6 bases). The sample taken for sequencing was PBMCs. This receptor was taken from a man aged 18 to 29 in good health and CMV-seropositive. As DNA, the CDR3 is TGTGCCAGCAGTAGACAGGTTACTGGTTCTGAAGCTTTCTTT. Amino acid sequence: CASSRQVTGSEAFF.